Following are 17 T cell receptor beta chains from one sample sequenced in a study of blood T cell repertoires in COVID-19 (dated by TCRdb to the early 2020s). Library method: the immunoSEQ multiplex PCR assay. TCRdb took this table from immuneACCESS and kept in-frame rearrangements with V and J called. Such tables lack part of the clones; where checked against another copy, unresolved V genes explain under half of the gap, and the rest is unexplained. In all, the sample holds around 75,000 clones, and about 85% of those were seen once. Jointly, the top ten make up roughly 3.9% of the sample. The sequencing sample was made of peripheral blood. Source of these receptors: a man in his 70s with active COVID-19.

J is TRBJ1-4 and V is TRBV12-3 or TRBV12-4, with 7 bases that match TRBD1. This CDR3 is 13 amino acids long. The trim removed 7 bases at V and 12 bases at J, leaving 11 bases unmatched. The DNA for the CDR3 is TGTGCCAGCAAAGACAGGGACTGGGGAGAACTGTTTTTT. It is translated as CASKDRDWGELFF.

This sequence joins TRBV29-1 and TRBJ2-4, with a weak D call TRBD2 (5 bases). Trimming removed 3 bases at V and 4 bases at J, with 13 bases between. Germline loops: CDR1 SQVTM, CDR2 ANQGSEA. The CDR3 extends over 14 amino acids. The chain's CDR3 is CSVDAAGPKNIQYF. CDR3 in DNA: TGCAGCGTTGACGCGGCGGGCCCAAAAAACATTCAGTACTTC.

This clone was observed a handful of times. V is TRBV6-6 and J is TRBJ1-5, with 7 nucleotides matching TRBD1. The V gene end was trimmed by 7 bases and the J gene end by 2 bases; junction bases not matched to a gene: 11. Germline CDR1 is MNHNY and CDR2 is SVGAGI (reference sequence). The CDR3 loop spans 16 amino acids. The CDR3 DNA is TGTGCCAGCAACGGGAGGGGGCCGCAGGGCAATCAGCCCCAGCATTTT. This encodes CASNGRGPQGNQPQHF.

The CDR3 nucleotides read TGTGCCAGCAGCGCCCGGTGGGCCCCCGGAAACACCATATATTTT. Its protein is CASSARWAPGNTIYF. The chain is built from TRBV7-2 and TRBJ1-3, with D unclear. The CDR3 runs to 15 residues. V was trimmed by 5 bases and J by 4 bases, leaving 15 bases between them. Per the germline V gene, CDR1 is SGHTA and CDR2 is FQGNSA.

The J gene is TRBJ1-4, the V gene TRBV30; a possible D gene is TRBD1 (5 bases). V lost 5 bases and J 3 bases, leaving 13 bases between the germline ends. This CDR3 has 14 residues. Per germline, CDR1 GTSNPN and CDR2 SVGIG (reference sequence). CDR3 region: CAWGRGASNEKLFF. CDR3 nucleotide sequence: TGTGCCTGGGGCCGTGGGGCCTCTAATGAAAAACTGTTTTTT. Using reference TRBV30 and TRBJ1-4 for the parts outside the CDR3, the full variable domain is SQTIHQWPATLVQPVGSPLSLECTVEGTSNPNLYWYRQAAGRGLQLLFYSVGIGQISSEVPQNLSASRPQDRQFILSSKKLLLSDSGFYLCAWGRGASNEKLFFGSGTQLSVL.

This clone was picked up one time. The chain links TRBV6-1 to TRBJ2-2; D unclear. Per the germline V gene, CDR1 is MNHNS and CDR2 is SASEGT. This CDR3 has 17 residues. V dropped 1 base and J dropped 1 base, with 13 bases sitting between them. The chain's CDR3 is CASSEVGAVGNTGELFF. In DNA form, the CDR3 reads TGTGCCAGCAGTGAAGTCGGTGCGGTCGGGAACACCGGGGAGCTGTTTTTT.

The chain uses TRBV3-1 (or the pseudogene TRBV3-2) and TRBJ2-3; D gene uncertain. Germline CDR1 LGHDT, CDR2 YNNKEL (reference sequence). The V and J ends lost 4 bases and 6 bases respectively, with 14 bases between them. This CDR3 region has 14 residues. CDR3 bases: TGTGCCAGCAGCCCCGCGGTCACCGGGGATACGCAGTATTTT. Encoded protein: CASSPAVTGDTQYF.

The gene calls are TRBV6-6 and TRBJ2-2; 9 bases fit TRBD1. This CDR3 contains 14 residues. V was clipped by 5 bases and J by 6 bases; unmatched bases: 4. Germline V gene data show CDR1 as MNHNY and CDR2 as SVGAGI (reference sequence). The CDR3 here is CASSGTGWSGELFF. DNA of the CDR3: TGTGCCAGCAGTGGGACAGGGTGGTCCGGGGAGCTGTTTTTT.

The count of this clone is one. The chain recombines TRBV12-3 or TRBV12-4 with TRBJ2-1; 9 nucleotides line up with TRBD2. The CDR3 length is 13 residues. The junction had 4 bases not matched to a gene; V was cut back by 3 bases and J by 10 bases. CDR3 nucleotides: TGTGCCAGCAGTTTCGGGGGACTAGCCGAGCAGTTCTTC. Protein: CASSFGGLAEQFF.

The chain has TRBV7-2 and TRBJ2-1, with unresolved D. This CDR3 has 15 residues. V was pared by 1 base and J by 0 bases, with 7 bases between. The germline gives CDR1 SGHTA, CDR2 FQGNSA. This CDR3 reads CASSLVQNSYNEQFF. CDR3 nucleotide sequence: TGTGCCAGCAGCTTAGTGCAGAACTCCTACAATGAGCAGTTCTTC.

The chain combines TRBV4-3 with TRBJ2-5, with TRBD1 as a possible D gene (6 bases). The CDR3 has 14 residues. The V and J ends lost 1 base and 0 bases respectively, with 6 bases between them. Germline CDR1 is LGHNA and CDR2 is YSLEER. Written as DNA, the CDR3 is TGCGCCAGCAGCCAAGGACAGGACCAAGAGACCCAGTACTTC. It encodes CASSQGQDQETQYF.

The chain is built from TRBV12-3 or TRBV12-4 and TRBJ2-5, with 7 bases fitting TRBD2. This CDR3 region has 13 residues. J was trimmed by 6 bases and V by 6 bases; bases with no gene match: 7. CDR3 protein: CASSPGGRQTQYF. CDR3 bases: TGTGCCAGCAGCCCCGGGGGGAGGCAGACCCAGTACTTC.

The CDR3 region has the DNA TGTGCCACCAGTGAACCAGGGGGCACTGAAGCTTTCTTT. This encodes CATSEPGGTEAFF. The chain links TRBV24-1 to TRBJ1-1; 7 bases align to TRBD1. V shed 4 bases, J shed 4 bases, and the junction held 2 bases outside the gene matches. The germline gives CDR1 KGHDR, CDR2 SFDVKD. The CDR3 covers 13 residues.

V and J are TRBV29-1 and TRBJ2-7, with 8 bases lining up with TRBD1. The CDR3 totals 15 residues. The germline V gene has CDR1 SQVTM and CDR2 ANQGSEA. The trim removed 6 bases at V and 0 bases at J, leaving 10 bases unmatched. CDR3 nucleotides: TGCAGCGTCGTGCACCGGGACAGGAACTCCTACGAGCAGTACTTC. Protein product: CSVVHRDRNSYEQYF.

The genes are TRBV12-5 and TRBJ2-5, with D maybe TRBD2 (5 bases). The CDR3 contains 12 residues. The germline V gene has CDR1 LGHNT and CDR2 FRNRAP. V was pared by 2 bases and J by 5 bases, with 6 bases between. DNA of the CDR3: TGTGCTAGTGGTTTGAGGGAGGAGACCCAGTACTTC. It yields the protein CASGLREETQYF.

This clone came up a few times. The chain joins TRBV7-2 to TRBJ2-7; possible D gene TRBD2, 5 bases. Germline CDR1 and CDR2: SGHTA and FQGNSA. CDR3 size: 15 residues. Trimming removed 5 bases at V and 4 bases at J, with 18 bases between. CDR3 amino acids: CASSPVAREVYEQYF. Written as DNA, the CDR3 is TGTGCCAGCAGCCCCGTGGCGAGGGAAGTTTACGAGCAGTACTTC.

The chain is built from TRBV6-6 and TRBJ2-7, with 11 bases lining up with TRBD1. Germline-derived CDR1 and CDR2 are MNHNY and SVGAGI (reference sequence). This CDR3 comprises 13 residues. The V gene end was trimmed by 6 bases and the J gene end by 7 bases; junction bases not matched to a gene: 5. CDR3 residues: CASSRGTGGEQYF. The DNA of the CDR3 is TGTGCCAGCAGCCGAGGGACAGGGGGAGAGCAGTACTTC.